Sequencing of this TCR beta chain was carried out in a study of blood T cell repertoires in COVID-19 (dated by TCRdb to the early 2020s). Looking at the study overall: Samples covering the acute and convalescent phases of COVID-19 were provided by collaborators in the United States, Italy and Spain. Where available, HLA class I and class II types were obtained from metadata supplied by the sample provider rather than from assay-based typing. The dataset comprised deeply sampled blood TCRbeta repertoires from subjects exposed to, actively infected with, or recovered from COVID-19. The repertoires were released in a freely available public database meant as a resource for research on the immune response to SARS-CoV-2. Sample metadata almost always included a de-identified subject ID, COVID-19 status, age in years and sex. The samples were drawn from the first 160 participants of the ongoing ImmuneRACE study and from 950 to 1,500 subjects provided by 6 global collaborators. The prospective study material was composed of cDNA or gDNA derived from T cells, B-cell-depleted T cells, or PBMCs. Points the paper makes about the study in general: The quantity of clinical and demographic metadata differed by source and by participant and was supplied without curation.

As concerns this clone: Its antigen remains unidentified. The input lacks base qualities; no much larger clone sits a single base away.

The germline V end is reduced by 1 base and the J end by 1 base; junction bases left unmatched: 6. The CDR3 holds 16 amino acids from the cysteine to the phenylalanine. The CDR3 DNA has 48 bases and is translated from base 1. In the germline V gene, CDR1 corresponds to SGHVS and CDR2 to FNYEAQ. Whole blood was collected in K2EDTA tubes by collaborating institutions according to the institutions' own protocols. Collaborator samples were shipped for TCRbeta analysis as frozen whole blood, isolated PBMCs, or DNA extracted from either sample type. TCRbeta CDR3 regions were amplified from genomic DNA using the immunoSEQ Assay, a bias-controlled multiplex PCR. As for the original processing: The number of nucleated cells in each sample was estimated from the amplification of reference gene primers within the assay. Sequence reads were collapsed and filtered to measure the absolute abundance of every unique TCRbeta CDR3 rearrangement. Productive Simpson clonality was computed per sample as the square root of Simpson's diversity index over productive rearrangements. TCRdb took over this immuneACCESS table, retaining in-frame rearrangements with V and J assigned. Such tables are incomplete; in checked studies, under half of the missing clones stem from an unresolved V gene, and the remainder is unexplained. Clonal size and the V and J genes are those of that table, whereas D and trimming came from the DNA. Here the sample has some 350,000 clones; around nine tenths occur a single time. About 2.9% of the sample is taken by the ten largest.

The TCR sequence derives from a human donor in a cohort sampled during active COVID-19. The V gene is TRBV7-6 and the J gene is TRBJ1-1, and 7 junctional nucleotides match TRBD1. Sequencing was performed on peripheral blood. For the CDR3, the sequence is CASSLVPQGTNTEAFF. The nucleotides read TGTGCCAGCAGCTTAGTCCCACAGGGGACGAACACTGAAGCTTTCTTT.